The T cell receptor beta chain under discussion was sequenced for a study of cytomegalovirus exposure and HLA in healthy donors (dated by TCRdb to 2017 to 2019). Background on the whole study: According to an earlier analysis of 587 of the donors, about 180 million T cells yielded 117 million unique TCR beta sequences and about 300 Gb of sequence data. A later analysis re-analyzed previously published TCR beta repertoires from 660 or so donors and added high-resolution HLA genotyping to study TCR occurrence patterns. Donor age, sex, ethnicity and CMV serostatus were compiled alongside the repertoire data. Roughly 290 gigabases of sequencing data and 91 million or so unique TCR sequences made up an early release that covered 500 to 650 HLA-typed donors. Typing coverage differed by locus: A, B, C, DRB1 and DQB1 were typed in about 620-640 donors, DQA1 in 522, DPA1 in 606, and DPB1 in 472. In the later analysis, no new phenotypic data were used to find candidate immune exposures; instead, reliance was placed on TCR beta sequences and their occurrence across donors. The T cell repertoires of 700 or so subjects were profiled by immunosequencing and related to cytomegalovirus serostatus. Several DR-DQ haplotypes were handled as single units for association and clustering because linkage in the cohort was strong. In a later genetic analysis, genome-wide SNP genotypes for about 55% of the roughly 670 donors were used, and that subset was treated as a discovery cohort. Every repertoire in the discovery cohort had been generated on one and the same sequencing platform. On average, around 200,000 unique TCR beta nucleotide sequences were sequenced per donor among a few hundred genotyped donors of the cohort, with roughly a sixth of those sequences being non-productive. A separate validation cohort of 100 to 150 different subjects was used in addition to the approximately 670-subject first cohort. The genetic ancestry cluster associated with self-reported Caucasian donors included 65% to 90% of the roughly 400 genotyped donors. To predict cytomegalovirus infection status, the study brought together high-throughput TCR immunosequencing, statistical association of individual TCRs with disease status, and machine learning. The study aimed to test whether signatures of past pathogen exposure could be identified by cataloging public T cell receptors. An earlier analysis of some 600 of the donors applied high-throughput TCR beta sequencing to assess whether each TCR beta V gene segment acted as functional or pseudogenic. Both class I and class II loci were covered by HLA typing, at four-digit resolution. Study-level results and caveats: Most TCR sequences were seen in very few donors, while some public TCRs were found in many individuals. When HLA alleles, especially DR and DQ, strongly co-occurred, attributing TCR associations to individual alleles was difficult. A total of 150 or so TCR beta chains were listed by the study as associated with cytomegalovirus. CMV serostatus was the only immune exposure information available for the cohort. A later genetic analysis reported fewer N-insertions in productive TCRs among donors in an Asian-associated ancestry cluster than the roughly 700-donor mean. A further reported finding was that TCR beta sequences accurately predicted the HLA-A and HLA-B alleles for most subjects in the first cohort. In vitro tests confirmed that a few of the cytomegalovirus-associated TCR beta chains recognize cytomegalovirus antigens. Because counts were too low, around 18 rarely observed V segments, including chromosome 9 orphons, were left out of the earlier analysis of a few hundred of the donors. In a later analysis, TCR association rates were found to vary across HLA loci, with the most associated TCRs seen for DRB1 alleles and the fewest for HLA-C alleles. It was suggested by the authors that the approach could potentially be generalized to other disease states and immunological phenotypes. This cohort had only TCR beta chains sequenced, and the lack of alpha or paired-chain data limited which features could be detected. HLA typing was unavailable for some donors at each locus, so association tests used only the typed subset. Sequencing depth was assumed to be roughly uniform across donors in the presence/absence analyses, though that assumption may not hold. Compared with equally common non-associated chains, HLA-associated TCR beta chains in a later analysis were more clonally expanded and had lower generation probabilities. According to a later analysis, parvovirus B19, influenza, CMV and Epstein-Barr virus appeared linked to several top co-occurrence clusters. In an earlier analysis of about 600 of the donors, most TCR beta V segments appeared in productive rearrangements about 90% or about 30% of the time, broadly matching IMGT annotations. Specific HLA alleles were associated with 15,000 to 20,000 TCR beta sequences at a false discovery rate of 0.05 in a later analysis. Most CMV-associated TCR beta chains appeared to be HLA-restricted in a later analysis, and the HLA associations seemed to be driven largely by CMV exposure. A cluster of highly shared sequence variants was judged likely to be a technical artifact of the sequencing pipeline. The 87-base-pair reads could not distinguish some IMGT-functional V segments, including TRBV6-2 and TRBV6-3, so those segments were excluded. An association between a missense DCLRE1C variant and V-gene and J-gene trimming of TCR beta chains was found in a later genetic analysis and replicated in an independent cohort. Linkage disequilibrium might explain the correlated functional status among segregating V segments, but an unknown experimental factor could not be ruled out. The classifier was reported to diagnose cytomegalovirus status with high specificity and sensitivity in both the original cohort and the validation cohort.

The cohort comprised 550 to 700 healthy bone marrow donors. All cohort members were sampled while nominally healthy, although unrecorded immune exposures were likely present. The donor was CMV seronegative and belonged to the group of under 400 seronegative cohort members. Every donor gave a peripheral blood sample, and the peripheral blood mononuclear cells from that sample were used for TCR beta sequencing. The Qiagen DNeasy Blood Extraction Kit was used to extract genomic DNA from the blood cell samples. Receptors were amplified or captured by the immunoSEQ multiplex PCR assay. For the multiplex PCR, a mixture combining 60 forward primers for TCR Vbeta segments and 13 reverse primers for TCR Jbeta segments was used. The CDR3 region of rearranged TCR beta genes was amplified from genomic DNA by a multiplex PCR assay. On the Illumina HiSeq System, the amplified TCR beta libraries were sequenced as 87-base-pair reads. Per the authors' processing: A later analysis tallied tens of millions of unique TCR beta chains across the 610 or so repertoires, and approximately 11 million of those chains were shared by two or more donors. A nearest-neighbor algorithm error-corrected the raw reads and collapsed the reads into unique sequences, merging closely related sequences to remove PCR and sequencing errors. CDR3 sequences were aligned to IMGT reference sequences to assign V, D and J gene segments. For a sequence to be retained, at least a six-nucleotide match to both a V gene segment and a J gene segment was required. A rearrangement was called productive if the CDR3 had no stop codons and remained in frame with V and J, and every other rearrangement was called non-productive. CDR3 was defined according to IMGT convention as the region running from the second conserved V-encoded cysteine to the conserved J-encoded phenylalanine. Sequences without an unambiguous match to a single V gene segment were excluded from the earlier analysis of several hundred of the donors. In an earlier analysis of several hundred of the donors, V segments were called functional above 56.7% productive rearrangements and were called segregating when the between-donor standard deviation exceeded 5%. A statistical classification framework was developed to diagnose cytomegalovirus status using the catalog of TCR beta chain sequences. In a later analysis, TCR nucleotide sequences were compared against IMGT/GENE-DB human TR gene sequences so that V and J genes could be assigned. The TCRdist pipeline was used in a later analysis to assign CDR3 sequences and most-parsimonious VDJ recombination scenarios. A later analysis defined each TCR beta chain by its CDR3 amino acid sequence plus V-gene family, and excluded reads lacking a unique V-gene family. A later analysis removed roughly 590 highly shared, low-generation-probability nucleotide sequences to deal with suspected cross-contamination and a sequencing artifact. A later analysis calculated a clonal expansion index for each public chain from normalized within-repertoire ranks of inferred template counts. A later analysis computed generation probabilities with a VDJ recombination model fitted to out-of-frame rearrangements, and checked the results against IGoR. In a later analysis, hypergeometric tests were used to score TCR-TCR, TCR-HLA and TCR-CMV co-occurrence, with a repertoire-size bias correction applied to TCR pairs. A later analysis estimated false discovery rates by permuting HLA or CMV assignments 20 times. A later analysis grouped co-occurring TCRs with DBSCAN, adding TCRdist sequence similarity when clustering within HLA-allele-positive subsets. Co-occurrence clustering excluded repertoires with fewer than 30,000 or more than 120,000 public chains, plus five with anomalous nucleotide sharing. TCRdb re-hosts the immuneACCESS table, in-frame sequences only. Its copies lack some clones; in the studies checked, an unresolved V gene accounts for under half of them, and the cause for the rest is not known. The D gene and trimming were derived from the DNA, and the V and J assignments and clone size from that table. This sample holds 160,000 or so clones; around three quarters were observed only once. Approximately 1.5% of the sample comes from the top ten.

Note on this clone: There is no known antigen for this receptor. Per-nucleotide qualities are absent, and no much larger clonotype sits a single base away.

V is cut by 4 bases and J by 1 base, and the space between the germline ends is 17 bases. From the germline V gene, CDR1 is SGHRS and CDR2 is YFSETQ. CDR3 length: 16 amino acids, cysteine to phenylalanine. Here the CDR3 DNA is all that survives: 48 bases in frame from base 1. The sequenced sample was PBMCs. Recombination linked TRBV5-1 to TRBJ2-5; a weak D assignment points to TRBD1 (5 bases agree). This receptor was obtained from a man in his forties or fifties in good health and CMV-seronegative. The nucleotides read TGCGCCAGCAGCCTCCGGAGAAGACAGATCCAAGAGACCCAGTACTTC. Translation gives CASSLRRRQIQETQYF.